This is a list of T cell receptor beta chains from one sample in a study of vaccination and CD4 T cells after COVID-19. One entry per CDR3 protein results from TCRdb running MiXCR on the PCR reads. The data show some 15,000 distinct CDR3 sequences, roughly two thirds seen once. This specimen consisted of CD4+ T cells from blood, obtained after SARS-CoV-2 vaccination. All receptors come from a human donor who had recovered from COVID-19. The CDR3 runs from the conserved cysteine through the conserved F or W. The D gene is left open where the match is weak. Clone size is shown for a subset of rows, as once, few, many or a class of expanded clone.

size,J,V,D,DNA,CDR3
few,TRBJ2-1,TRBV15,NA,TGTGCCACCAGTCCCGGTCTCGCGACGAGCTCCTACAATGAGCAGTTCTTC,CATSPGLATSSYNEQFF
NA,TRBJ2-5,TRBV19,NA,TGTGCCAGTAGTATAGCCGGGGTGCAAGAGACCCAGTACTTC,CASSIAGVQETQYF
NA,TRBJ1-1,TRBV19,NA,TGTGCCAGTAGCCCCGGGGCGCGGAACACTGAAGCTTTCTTT,CASSPGARNTEAFF
NA,TRBJ2-5,TRBV19,NA,TGTGCCAGTAGTACCTTGACAGGCGGGGAGAGGTCGGAGACCCAGTACTTC,CASSTLTGGERSETQYF
NA,TRBJ1-3,TRBV4-1,NA,TGCGCCAGCAGCCAAGACGGGGGCGCTGGAAACACCATATATTTT,CASSQDGGAGNTIYF
once,TRBJ2-7,TRBV25-1,NA,TGTGCCAGCAGCCGAAACAGCTACGAGCAGTACTTC,CASSRNSYEQYF
NA,TRBJ1-2,TRBV3-1,TRBD1,TGTGCCAGCAGCCAACGGGACAGGGAAGATCGTAGGGGCTACACCTTC,CASSQRDREDRRGYTF
NA,TRBJ2-2,TRBV20-1,NA,TGCAGTGCTCTCCGGCCGGGAGCCGGGGAGCTGTTTTTT,CSALRPGAGELFF
once,TRBJ1-5,TRBV7-2,NA,TGTGCCAGCAGCTACCGGGGCAATCAGCCCCAGCATTTT,CASSYRGNQPQHF
NA,TRBJ2-2,TRBV4-3,TRBD2,TGCGCCAGCAGTTTAGCGGGAGGTAGTCCCGGGGAGCTGTTTTTT,CASSLAGGSPGELFF
few,TRBJ1-6,TRBV27,NA,TGTGCCAGCAGTACAGGACAGAAACGGGCCCTCCACTTT,CASSTGQKRALHF
NA,TRBJ2-7,TRBV15,TRBD2,TGTGCCACCAGGCCTAGCGGGGTGTACGAGCAGTACTTC,CATRPSGVYEQYF
NA,TRBJ1-1,TRBV19,NA,TGTGCCAGTAGAAGGGGCCTCCCGGGTAGGGCTGAAGCTTTCTTT,CASRRGLPGRAEAFF
few,TRBJ1-1,TRBV27,TRBD1,TGTGCCAGCAGTTTACACAGGGGGGCTGAAGCTTTCTTT,CASSLHRGAEAFF
NA,TRBJ1-6,TRBV5-6,NA,TGTGCCAGCAGCTTGAGAGGGTCGAGGAATTCACCCCTCCACTTT,CASSLRGSRNSPLHF
NA,TRBJ2-5,TRBV6-2/TRBV6-3,TRBD1,TGTGCCAGCACCTTAAATACCAGGACAGGGTCCCAAGAGACCCAGTACTTC,CASTLNTRTGSQETQYF
NA,TRBJ2-2,TRBV7-2,NA,TGTGCCAGCAGCTTCGGCGGCGCAAACACCGGGGAGCTGTTTTTT,CASSFGGANTGELFF
NA,TRBJ2-5,TRBV2,NA,TGTGCCAGCAGCCGCGATCAAGGGGAGACCCAGTACTTC,CASSRDQGETQYF
NA,TRBJ1-5,TRBV28,NA,TGTGCCAGCAGTCCCTTGGGTCGGCCCCAGCATTTT,CASSPLGRPQHF
few,TRBJ2-7,TRBV20-1,TRBD2,TGCAGTGCTAGCGCCGGACTAGCGGAGGCCCCCTACGAGCAGTACTTC,CSASAGLAEAPYEQYF
few,TRBJ1-5,TRBV21-1,NA,TGTGCCAGCAGCAACCGTGGGGGAGGGATGAGCAATCAGCCCCAGCATTTT,CASSNRGGGMSNQPQHF
NA,TRBJ2-7,TRBV7-9,NA,TGTGCCAGCAGCTTAGTAACAGGGACCCGAGACGAGCAGTACTTC,CASSLVTGTRDEQYF
NA,TRBJ1-1,TRBV18,NA,TGTGCCAGCTCACCACTATCTAGGACAGCTAGCAACACTGAAGCTTTCTTT,CASSPLSRTASNTEAFF
NA,TRBJ1-1,TRBV6-1,NA,TGTGCCAGCAGCTCCCGATCGACGGCTTTCTTT,CASSSRSTAFF
few,TRBJ1-6,TRBV20-1,NA,TGCAGTGTACAGAGTTCGGGTTCACCCCTCCACTTT,CSVQSSGSPLHF
NA,TRBJ2-4,TRBV28,TRBD2,TGTGCCAGCACCCATGGCGGGGGGGGGAAAAACATTCAGTACTTC,CASTHGGGGKNIQYF
NA,TRBJ2-7,TRBV15,NA,TGTGCCACCATGGCGGACAGAGGAGGGGAGCAGTACTTC,CATMADRGGEQYF
NA,TRBJ2-7,TRBV28,NA,TGTGCCAGCAGTTTTGCGTACTTCTCCTACGAGCAGTACTTC,CASSFAYFSYEQYF
few,TRBJ1-5,TRBV30,NA,TGTGCCTGGAGTGTAATAGGACAGCTCAATCAGCCCCAGCATTTT,CAWSVIGQLNQPQHF
once,TRBJ1-4,TRBV19,NA,TGTGCCAGTAGTCCCCCGGGCGATAATGAAAAACTGTTTTTT,CASSPPGDNEKLFF
NA,TRBJ2-7,TRBV6-2/TRBV6-3,TRBD1,TGTGCCAGCAGTTATTACTCCGGGACAGGGGGCAACGAGCAGTACTTC,CASSYYSGTGGNEQYF
NA,TRBJ2-2,TRBV7-3,NA,TGTGCCAGCAGCCCAACTAGCCATTCCACCGGGGAGCTGTTTTTT,CASSPTSHSTGELFF
few,TRBJ1-2,TRBV20-1,NA,TGCAGTGCTCGGACAGTTTTGGGCTATGGCTACACCTTC,CSARTVLGYGYTF
NA,TRBJ1-1,TRBV20-1,NA,TGCAGTGCTAGAGTCCCGTGGATGAACACTGAAGCTTTCTTT,CSARVPWMNTEAFF
few,TRBJ1-2,TRBV10-3,NA,TGTGCCATCAGTGAGTCGGAACGGAGCGGCTACACCTTC,CAISESERSGYTF
NA,TRBJ2-5,TRBV27,NA,TGTGCCAGCAGTTTTATAACTAGCAAGACCCAGTACTTC,CASSFITSKTQYF
NA,TRBJ2-1,TRBV7-9,TRBD1,TGTGCCAGCCAGCTCCCAGGGGGCAATGAGCAGTTCTTC,CASQLPGGNEQFF
NA,TRBJ1-2,TRBV6-1,NA,TGTGCCAGCAGGACCGGACAAGCAAACTATGGCCACACCTTC,CASRTGQANYGHTF
NA,TRBJ1-5,TRBV20-1,NA,TGCAGTGCTAGAGATCGGGCCCGTAGCAATCAGCCCCAGCATTTT,CSARDRARSNQPQHF
NA,TRBJ2-5,TRBV3-1,NA,TGTGCCAGCAGCCAAGATTATTTTAGGTGGCAGGTCGAATGGGAGACCCAGTACTTC,CASSQDYFRWQVEWETQYF
NA,TRBJ2-7,TRBV5-1,NA,TGCGCCAGCAGCCCCGGACAATTCTCCTACGAGCAGTACTTC,CASSPGQFSYEQYF
NA,TRBJ2-7,TRBV2,TRBD2,TGTGCCAGCAGCACACGGGAGGGTGCGGAGCAGTACTTC,CASSTREGAEQYF
NA,TRBJ2-7,TRBV6-1,NA,TGTGCCAGCAAGGGGGAAAACTACGAGCAGTACTTC,CASKGENYEQYF
NA,TRBJ2-6,TRBV30,NA,TGTGCCTGGAGTGAGATCTCTGGGGCCAACGTCCTGACTTTC,CAWSEISGANVLTF
NA,TRBJ1-1,TRBV30,NA,TGTGCCTGGAGTGTGTGGGGGGAAGCTTTCTTT,CAWSVWGEAFF
NA,TRBJ2-7,TRBV9,NA,TGTGCCAGCAGCGCCTCCGCAGGTAGCTCCTACGAGCAGTACTTC,CASSASAGSSYEQYF
few,TRBJ2-2,TRBV7-3,TRBD2,TGTGCCAGCAGCTTAAGATCAGCGGGAGGACTAAACACCGGGGAGCTGTTTTTT,CASSLRSAGGLNTGELFF
NA,TRBJ2-7,TRBV6-1,NA,TGTGCCAGCAGTGAATCCCACGAGGTCTACGAGCAGTACTTC,CASSESHEVYEQYF
NA,TRBJ2-7,TRBV20-1,TRBD2,TGCAGTGCTAGAGATCGTTTAGCGGGAGGTTTTGGAGAGCAGTACTTC,CSARDRLAGGFGEQYF
NA,TRBJ1-2,TRBV6-2/TRBV6-3,TRBD1,TGTGCCAGCAGTTACCAGAGGACAGGGAGAAACTATGGCTACACCTTC,CASSYQRTGRNYGYTF
few,TRBJ2-7,TRBV6-2/TRBV6-3,NA,TGTGCCAGCAGGAGCTCCTACGAGCAGTACTTC,CASRSSYEQYF
NA,TRBJ2-3,TRBV7-8,NA,TGTGCCAGCAGCTTAGCCCTCACAGATACGCAGTATTTT,CASSLALTDTQYF